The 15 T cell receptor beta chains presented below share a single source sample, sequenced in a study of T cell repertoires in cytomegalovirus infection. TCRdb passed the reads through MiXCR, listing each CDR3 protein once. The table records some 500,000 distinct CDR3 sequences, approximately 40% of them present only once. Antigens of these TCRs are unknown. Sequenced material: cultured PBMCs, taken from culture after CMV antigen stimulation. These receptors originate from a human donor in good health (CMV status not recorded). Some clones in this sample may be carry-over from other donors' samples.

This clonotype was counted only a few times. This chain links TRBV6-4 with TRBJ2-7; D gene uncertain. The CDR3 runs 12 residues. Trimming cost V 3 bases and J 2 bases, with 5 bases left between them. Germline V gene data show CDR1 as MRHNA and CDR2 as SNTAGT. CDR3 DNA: TGTGCCAGCAGTGATGTGACCTACGAGCAGTACTTC. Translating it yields CASSDVTYEQYF.

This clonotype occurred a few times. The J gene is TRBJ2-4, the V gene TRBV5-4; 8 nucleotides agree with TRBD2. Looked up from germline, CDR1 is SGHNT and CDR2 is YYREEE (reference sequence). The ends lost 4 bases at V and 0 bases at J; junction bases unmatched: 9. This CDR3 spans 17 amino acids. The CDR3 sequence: CASSPGGADLAKNIQYF. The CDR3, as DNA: TGTGCCAGCAGCCCCGGGGGGGCGGACTTAGCCAAAAACATTCAGTACTTC.

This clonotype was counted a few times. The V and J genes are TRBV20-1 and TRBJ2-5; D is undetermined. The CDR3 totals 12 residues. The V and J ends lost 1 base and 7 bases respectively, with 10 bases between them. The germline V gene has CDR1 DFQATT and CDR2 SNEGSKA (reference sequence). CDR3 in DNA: TGCAGTGCTAGAGTAGCCTCCTTGACCCAGTACTTC. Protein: CSARVASLTQYF.

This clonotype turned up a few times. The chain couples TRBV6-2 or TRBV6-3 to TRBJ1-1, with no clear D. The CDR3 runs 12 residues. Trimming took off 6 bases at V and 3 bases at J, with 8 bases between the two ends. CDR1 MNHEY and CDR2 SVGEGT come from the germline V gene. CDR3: CASRNGDTEAFF. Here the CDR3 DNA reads TGTGCCAGCAGGAATGGAGACACTGAAGCTTTCTTT.

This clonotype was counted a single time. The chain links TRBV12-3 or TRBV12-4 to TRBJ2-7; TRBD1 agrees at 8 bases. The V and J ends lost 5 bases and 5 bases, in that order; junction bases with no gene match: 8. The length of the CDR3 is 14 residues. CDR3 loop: CASSPSPGGNEQYF. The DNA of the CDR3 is TGTGCCAGCAGTCCAAGTCCAGGGGGCAACGAGCAGTACTTC.

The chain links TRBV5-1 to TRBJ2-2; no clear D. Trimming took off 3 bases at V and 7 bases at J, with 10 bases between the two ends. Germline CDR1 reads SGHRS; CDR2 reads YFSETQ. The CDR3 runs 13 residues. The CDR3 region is CASSSLSNGELFF. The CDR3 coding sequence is TGCGCCAGCAGCTCTCTAAGTAACGGGGAGCTGTTTTTT.

CDR3 nucleotides: TGTGCCAGCAGCCCCACCTTAGATACGCAGTATTTT. Its protein is CASSPTLDTQYF. The V call is TRBV14, the J call TRBJ2-3, with D hard to call. The germline V and J ends were trimmed by 4 bases and 5 bases, with 7 bases remaining between them. Germline loops: CDR1 SGHDN, CDR2 FVKESK. This CDR3 is built from 12 residues.

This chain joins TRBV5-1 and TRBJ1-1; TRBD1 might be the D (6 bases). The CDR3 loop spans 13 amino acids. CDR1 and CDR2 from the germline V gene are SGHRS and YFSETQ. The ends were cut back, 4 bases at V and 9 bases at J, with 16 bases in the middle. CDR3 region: CASSPNSGEKAFF. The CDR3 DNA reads TGCGCCAGCAGCCCTAACTCAGGGGAGAAAGCTTTCTTT.

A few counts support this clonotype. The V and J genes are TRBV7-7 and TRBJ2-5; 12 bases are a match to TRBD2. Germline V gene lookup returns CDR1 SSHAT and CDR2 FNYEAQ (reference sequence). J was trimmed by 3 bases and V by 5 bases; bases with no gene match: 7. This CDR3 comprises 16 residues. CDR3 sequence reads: CASSPLRLAGEETQYF. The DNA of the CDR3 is TGTGCCAGCAGCCCCCTTCGACTAGCGGGAGAAGAGACCCAGTACTTC.

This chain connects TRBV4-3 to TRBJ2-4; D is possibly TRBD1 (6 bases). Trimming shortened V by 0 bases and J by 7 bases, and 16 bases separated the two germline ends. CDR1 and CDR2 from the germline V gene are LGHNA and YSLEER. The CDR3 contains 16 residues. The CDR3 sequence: CASSQDWVAGVNIQYF. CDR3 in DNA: TGCGCCAGCAGCCAAGATTGGGTGGCAGGGGTGAACATTCAGTACTTC.

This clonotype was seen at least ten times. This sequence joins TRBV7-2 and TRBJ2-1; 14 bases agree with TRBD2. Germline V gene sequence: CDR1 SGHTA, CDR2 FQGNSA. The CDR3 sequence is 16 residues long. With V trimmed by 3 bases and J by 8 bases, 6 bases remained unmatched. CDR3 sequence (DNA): TGTGCCAGCAGCTTGGACAGACTAGCGGGAGGGTATGAGCAGTTCTTC. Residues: CASSLDRLAGGYEQFF. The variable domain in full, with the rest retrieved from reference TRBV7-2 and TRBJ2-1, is GAGVSQSPSNKVTEKGKDVELRCDPISGHTALYWYRQSLGQGLEFLIYFQGNSAPDKSGLPSDRFSAERTGGSVSTLTIQRTQQEDSAVYLCASSLDRLAGGYEQFFGPGTRLTVL.

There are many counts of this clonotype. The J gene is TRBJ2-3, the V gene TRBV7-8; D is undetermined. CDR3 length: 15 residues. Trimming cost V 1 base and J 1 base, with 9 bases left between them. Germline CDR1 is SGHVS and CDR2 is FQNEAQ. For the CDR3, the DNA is TGTGCCAGCAGCTTAGGCCTACTTGGCACAGATACGCAGTATTTT. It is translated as CASSLGLLGTDTQYF.

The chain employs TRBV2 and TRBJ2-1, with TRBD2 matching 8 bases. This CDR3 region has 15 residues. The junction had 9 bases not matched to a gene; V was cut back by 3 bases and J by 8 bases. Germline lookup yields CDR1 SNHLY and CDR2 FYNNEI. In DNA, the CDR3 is TGTGCCAGCAGTGATGGGGCCCTAGCGGGCGATGAGCAGTTCTTC. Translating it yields CASSDGALAGDEQFF.

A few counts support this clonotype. The CDR3 coding sequence is TGTGCCAGCAGCCCGGACACTATCTCTGGAAACACCATATATTTT. Residues: CASSPDTISGNTIYF. This chain connects TRBV7-6 to TRBJ1-3; a possible D gene is TRBD1 (5 bases). Germline values: CDR1 SGHVS, CDR2 FNYEAQ. The CDR3 extends over 15 amino acids. Trimming cost V 5 bases and J 0 bases, with 11 bases left between them.

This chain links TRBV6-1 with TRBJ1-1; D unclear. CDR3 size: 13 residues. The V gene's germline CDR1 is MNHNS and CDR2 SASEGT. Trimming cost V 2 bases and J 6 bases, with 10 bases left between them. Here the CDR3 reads CASSERRAAEAFF. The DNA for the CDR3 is TGTGCCAGCAGTGAACGTCGGGCAGCTGAAGCTTTCTTT.